This passage covers 6 T cell receptor beta chains from one sample sequenced in a study of CD8+CD57+ T cells in acquired aplastic anemia. Genomic DNA templated the TCR beta VDJ and CDR3 profiling. TCRdb redid the calling of the reads with MiXCR, one entry per CDR3 protein. The repertoire includes under 200,000 distinct CDR3 sequences, roughly 45% of them detected once, and under 1.2% sits in the top ten. Sequenced material: sorted CD4+, CD8+, or CD8+CD57+ T cells (not recorded which) from PBMCs. These receptors were taken from a human donor in good health.

The sample holds one count of this clonotype. This chain links TRBV7-9 with TRBJ2-1; D unresolved. Germline assignment: CDR1 SEHNR and CDR2 FQNEAQ (reference sequence). The CDR3 spans 13 residues. The ends were cut back, 4 bases at V and 5 bases at J, with 9 bases in the middle. The CDR3 protein is CASSSGRNNEQFF. In nucleotides, the CDR3 is TGTGCCAGCAGCTCCGGACGGAACAATGAGCAGTTCTTC.

This clonotype occurred a few times. V and J are TRBV25-1 and TRBJ2-1, with TRBD2 matching 13 bases. V shed 7 bases, J shed 6 bases, and the junction held 3 bases outside the gene matches. Germline CDR1 and CDR2: MGHDK and SYGVNS. The CDR3 is made up of 14 amino acids. CDR3 in DNA: TGTGCCAGCAAAGGACTAGCGGGAGCCAATGAGCAGTTCTTC. Translating it yields CASKGLAGANEQFF.

In this sample, this clonotype turned up many times. The chain combines TRBV20-1 with TRBJ2-7, with 7 bases matching TRBD2. The V gene end was trimmed by 6 bases and the J gene end by 3 bases; junction bases not matched to a gene: 11. CDR1 is DFQATT and CDR2 is SNEGSKA in the germline V gene (reference sequence). The CDR3 is 14 residues long. This CDR3 reads CSAARSGGNYEQYF. The CDR3 DNA reads as TGCAGTGCCGCGAGGTCGGGGGGTAACTACGAGCAGTACTTC.

The genes are TRBV29-1 and TRBJ2-7, with D perhaps TRBD1 (6 bases). This CDR3 has 11 residues. CDR1 is SQVTM, CDR2 ANQGSEA, per germline. V was pared by 6 bases and J by 2 bases, with 8 bases between. The CDR3 nucleotides are TGCAGCGTAGGGGGTACCTACGAGCAGTACTTC. Its protein is CSVGGTYEQYF.

In DNA, the CDR3 is TGCAGCGTTGGCCGGGAGTACAATGAGCAGTTCTTC. It encodes CSVGREYNEQFF. The genes are TRBV29-1 and TRBJ2-1, with D perhaps matching TRBD2 (6 bases). The ends were cut back, 4 bases at V and 4 bases at J, with 8 bases in the middle. Germline assignment: CDR1 SQVTM and CDR2 ANQGSEA. The CDR3 sequence is 12 residues long.

This clonotype was seen at least ten times. The chain links TRBV27 to TRBJ1-2; TRBD1 aligns across 10 bases. CDR3 size: 14 residues. CDR1 MNHEY and CDR2 SMNVEV come from the germline V gene (reference sequence). J was trimmed by 5 bases and V by 5 bases; bases with no gene match: 5. CDR3 sequence: CASSGMGQGYGYTF. CDR3 DNA sequence: TGTGCCAGCAGTGGAATGGGACAGGGGTATGGCTACACCTTC.